The 24 T cell receptor beta chains below come from one sample, sequenced in a study of Graves' ophthalmopathy and Graves' hyperthyroidism (dated by TCRdb to 2016 to 2019). These reads were obtained on an Illumina HiSeq 2000. TCR beta CDR3 regions were amplified from RNA transcripts for repertoire sequencing. The first round of RT-PCR was done with HTBI primers and the Qiagen OneStep RT-PCR kit, and was followed by a second round of multiplex PCR, then size selection and purification. TCRdb reprocessed the public reads (quality trimming at Q25 with fastp, clone calling with MiXCR) and kept in-frame beta chains. Rows with one shared CDR3 protein collapse into an entry with the most common genes and DNA. The sample records 300,000 to 400,000 distinct CDR3 sequences, around a sixth of which are singletons. Together, the top ten hold around an eighth of the sample. The material sequenced was peripheral blood. The receptors were sampled from an adult man with Graves' ophthalmopathy.

About this clonotype: A clone one base away is much larger, so this may be a read error. This chain connects TRBV6-2 or TRBV6-3 to TRBJ1-2, with D hard to call. CDR1 and CDR2 (germline): MNHEY, SVGEGT. This CDR3 region has 14 residues. CDR3 coding DNA: TGTGCCAGCGGTAGACGTGAGAGTGACTATAGCTACACCTTC. This translates into CASGRRESDYSYTF.

This clonotype occurred many times. This sequence joins TRBV9 and TRBJ2-5; D is perhaps TRBD1 or TRBD2 (5 bases each). V was pared by 4 bases and J by 4 bases, with 14 bases between. Germline V gives CDR1 SGDLS, CDR2 YYNGEE. The CDR3 runs 14 residues. The DNA of the CDR3 is TGTGCCAGCAGCCCATTGGGGGTATCAGAGACCCAGTACTTC. It translates to CASSPLGVSETQYF.

V and J are TRBV27 and TRBJ1-5; D is ambiguous. The CDR3 has 13 amino acids. In germline, CDR1 is MNHEY, CDR2 SMNVEV (reference sequence). V was trimmed by 4 bases and J by 5 bases, leaving 9 bases between them. The CDR3 sequence is CASSWSRDQPQHF. The CDR3 DNA reads as TGTGCCAGCAGTTGGTCGAGGGATCAGCCCCAGCATTTT.

This chain joins TRBV4-2 and TRBJ2-7; 9 bases are shared with TRBD1. Losses at the gene ends were 2 bases for V and 4 bases for J; bases not matched to a gene: 6. CDR1 LGHNA and CDR2 YNFKEQ come from the germline V gene. This CDR3 region has 15 residues. The CDR3 region is CASSQPGQGRYEQYF. The DNA of the CDR3 is TGTGCCAGCAGCCAACCCGGACAGGGGAGGTACGAGCAGTACTTC.

Many counts were recorded for this clonotype. CDR3 coding DNA: TGTGCCAGCAGTTTATCGGTCTCTGGGGCCAACGTCCTGACTTTC. Its protein is CASSLSVSGANVLTF. The chain couples TRBV12-3 or TRBV12-4 to TRBJ2-6; D gene ambiguous. The CDR3 extends over 15 amino acids. V was cut by 2 bases and J by 0 bases, with 5 bases left in between.

The V call is TRBV28, the J call TRBJ2-7; TRBD2 matches 8 bases. V lost 8 bases, J lost 1 base, and 16 bases stayed unmatched. This CDR3 has 17 amino acids. Germline V gene data show CDR1 as MDHEN and CDR2 as SYDVKM. CDR3 region: CASSRIPGGRPSYEQYF. The CDR3 region has the DNA TGTGCCAGCTCCCGTATTCCTGGCGGGAGGCCATCCTACGAGCAGTACTTC.

Many counts were recorded for this clonotype. The rearrangement uses TRBV19 and TRBJ1-2; D is unclear. The CDR3 is 15 residues long. Germline-derived CDR1 and CDR2 are LNHDA and SQIVND (reference sequence). The V end lost 3 bases, the J end lost 4 bases, and 15 bases lay between the germline ends. The CDR3 is CASSILRLEGYGYTF. In DNA, the CDR3 is TGTGCCAGTAGTATTCTCCGTTTGGAAGGCTATGGCTACACCTTC.

This clonotype came up many times. The chain joins TRBV5-1 to TRBJ2-7; no clear D. In germline, CDR1 is SGHRS, CDR2 YFSETQ. The CDR3 has 14 amino acids. The V gene lost 0 bases and the J gene lost 5 bases, with 12 bases spanning the gap. The chain's CDR3 is CASSLGSPPNEQYF. The CDR3 coding sequence is TGCGCCAGCAGCTTGGGATCCCCACCTAACGAGCAGTACTTC.

The table lists this clonotype with many counts. The chain carries TRBV6-2 or TRBV6-3 and TRBJ2-5, with D perhaps TRBD2 (6 bases). Per germline, CDR1 MNHEY and CDR2 SVGEGT. This CDR3 is 15 amino acids long. Between the trimmed V and J ends, which lost 6 bases and 4 bases, there was a span of 18 bases. CDR3 residues: CASSRIGLAIETQYF. The CDR3 nucleotides read TGTGCCAGCAGCCGAATAGGGCTAGCGATAGAGACCCAGTACTTC.

This clonotype was found many times. The chain uses TRBV6-1 and TRBJ2-7; 11 nucleotides align to TRBD2. Trimming took 6 bases from V and 4 from J; bases not matched to a gene: 2. The CDR3 loop spans 13 amino acids. Germline V gene sequence: CDR1 MNHNS, CDR2 SASEGT. The CDR3 loop reads CASRRTSGYEQYF. DNA for the CDR3: TGTGCCAGCAGGAGGACTAGCGGGTACGAGCAGTACTTC.

This clonotype was seen ten or more times. The rearrangement joins TRBV7-2 to TRBJ1-5; D not resolved. This CDR3 is 12 amino acids long. The germline V gene encodes CDR1 SGHTA and CDR2 FQGNSA. V dropped 5 bases and J dropped 10 bases, with 12 bases sitting between them. CDR3 sequence reads: CASSRAGLPQHF. CDR3 DNA sequence: TGTGCCAGCAGCCGAGCCGGGCTTCCCCAGCATTTT.

The genes are TRBV2 and TRBJ1-1, with no clear D. The ends were cut back, 10 bases at V and 4 bases at J, with 10 bases in the middle. The CDR3 is 11 amino acids. Germline V gene lookup returns CDR1 SNHLY and CDR2 FYNNEI. In DNA form, the CDR3 reads TGTGCCACCCTGGTTCGCACTGAAGCTTTCTTT. Protein product: CATLVRTEAFF.

This clonotype has at least ten counts. J is TRBJ2-7 and V is TRBV7-2; no reliable D call. V lost 8 bases to trimming and J lost 3 bases, with 14 bases between them. This CDR3 has 13 residues. The germline gives CDR1 SGHTA, CDR2 FQGNSA. The chain's CDR3 is CASSSPPYYEQYF. In DNA form, the CDR3 reads TGTGCCAGCTCCTCGCCCCCCTACTACGAGCAGTACTTC.

This clonotype showed up many times. The gene calls are TRBV29-1 and TRBJ2-7, with D maybe TRBD1 (6 bases). Germline lookup yields CDR1 SQVTM and CDR2 ANQGSEA. The CDR3 is 13 residues long. V lost 7 bases to trimming and J lost 7 bases, with 20 bases between them. Here the CDR3 DNA reads TGCAGCGCCGGAGTTAACAGGGTCGGGGAGCAGTACTTC. This codes for CSAGVNRVGEQYF.

This clonotype was picked up many times. This chain links TRBV28 with TRBJ1-2; 10 nucleotides agree with TRBD1. Germline CDR1 MDHEN, CDR2 SYDVKM. Trimming at V came to 6 bases and at J to 4 bases, leaving 17 bases not matched to a gene. There are 18 residues in the CDR3. DNA for the CDR3: TGTGCCAGCAGCCTACCCGGGACAGGGGTCATTTTCGGCTATGGCTACACCTTC. This gives the protein CASSLPGTGVIFGYGYTF.

This clonotype showed up many times. The chain recombines TRBV7-2 with TRBJ2-5, with 8 bases matching TRBD1. Germline CDR1 and CDR2: SGHTA and FQGNSA. CDR3 length: 17 residues. Losses at the gene ends were 1 base for V and 2 bases for J; bases not matched to a gene: 9. CDR3 sequence: CASSLVGQGALQETQYF. The CDR3 bases are TGTGCCAGCAGCTTAGTTGGGCAGGGGGCGCTTCAAGAGACCCAGTACTTC.

The J gene is TRBJ2-7, the V gene TRBV3-1; D remains ambiguous. The ends were cut back, 3 bases at V and 4 bases at J, with 7 bases in the middle. The CDR3 covers 12 residues. Germline V lookup: CDR1 LGHDT, CDR2 YNNKEL (reference sequence). CDR3: CASSQRKYEQYF. DNA for the CDR3: TGTGCCAGCAGCCAGCGGAAGTACGAGCAGTACTTC.

This clonotype was counted only a few times. V and J are TRBV27 and TRBJ1-1, with D uncertain. Per the germline V gene, CDR1 is MNHEY and CDR2 is SMNVEV (reference sequence). The CDR3 totals 15 residues. The V gene lost 0 bases and the J gene lost 4 bases, with 12 bases spanning the gap. The DNA of the CDR3 is TGTGCCAGCAGTTTATCACCGGGTGGAGGCACTGAAGCTTTCTTT. Protein product: CASSLSPGGGTEAFF.

A note on this clonotype: A much larger clone lies one base from this, so it may be a read error. The J gene is TRBJ2-4, the V gene TRBV27, with D perhaps TRBD2 (5 bases). The CDR3 is made up of 14 amino acids. Germline lookup yields CDR1 MNHEY and CDR2 SMNVEV (reference sequence). CDR3 sequence reads: CATPRGPQYDIQNF. The CDR3 coding sequence is TGTGCCACCCCGAGAGGGCCACAGTACGACATTCAGAACTTC.

In this sample, this clonotype turned up many times. CDR3 in amino acids: CASSGRGNTEAFF. The CDR3 nucleotides are TGTGCCAGCAGCGGACGGGGGAACACTGAAGCTTTCTTT. J is TRBJ1-1 and V is TRBV9; D not certain. The length of the CDR3 is 13 residues. Per germline, CDR1 SGDLS and CDR2 YYNGEE. V was clipped by 3 bases and J by 1 base, with 7 bases between them. Variable domain in full (rest from reference TRBV9 and TRBJ1-1): DSGVTQTPKHLITATGQRVTLRCSPRSGDLSVYWYQQSLDQGLQFLIQYYNGEERAKGNILERFSAQQFPDLHSELNLSSLELGDSALYFCASSGRGNTEAFFGQGTRLTVV.

Many counts were recorded for this clonotype. The chain uses TRBV11-3 and TRBJ1-3; D unclear. With 1 base removed from V and 3 bases from J, the gap between germline ends came to 13 bases. The CDR3 extends over 16 amino acids. Germline CDR1 and CDR2: SGHNT and YENEEA. CDR3 bases: TGTGCCAGCAGCTTAGTGTCAGGCCCAAGTGGAAACACCATATATTTT. Its protein is CASSLVSGPSGNTIYF.

This clonotype appeared many times. This chain uses TRBV14 with TRBJ1-1; D not resolved. The CDR3 is 13 residues long. V lost 2 bases, J lost 5 bases, and 9 bases lay in between. From germline, CDR1 is SGHDN and CDR2 FVKESK. The CDR3 DNA follows: TGTGCCAGCAGCCAATACATTGATACTGAAGCTTTCTTT. Translated, it gives CASSQYIDTEAFF. The whole variable domain, remainder taken from reference TRBV14 and TRBJ1-1, is EAGVTQFPSHSVIEKGQTVTLRCDPISGHDNLYWYRRVMGKEIKFLLHFVKESKQDESGMPNNRFLAERTGGTYSTLKVQPAELEDSGVYFCASSQYIDTEAFFGQGTRLTVV.

Points on this clonotype: The germline gene is not matched at one end of the junction; a read error may be the cause. The V gene is TRBV11-1, the J gene TRBJ2-7, with D perhaps matching TRBD2 (5 bases). Germline V gene data show CDR1 as SGHAT and CDR2 as FQDESV (reference sequence). The CDR3 consists of 13 residues. For the CDR3, the DNA is TGTGCCAGCAGCTTCTTAGCGACCTACGAGCAGTCCTTC. Translated: CASSFLATYEQSF. Supplemented by reference TRBV11-1 and TRBJ2-7, the full variable domain reads EAEVAQSPRYKITEKSQAVAFWCDPISGHATLYWYRQILGQGPELLVQFQDESVVDDSQLPKDRFSAERLKGVDSTLKIQPAELGDSAMYLCASSFLATYEQSFGPGTRLTVT.

This clonotype was observed at least ten times. The rearrangement joins TRBV28 to TRBJ2-6, with 7 bases fitting TRBD1. The CDR3 totals 15 residues. With 5 bases clipped from V and 4 bases from J, the junction kept 5 bases outside the gene matches. Looked up from germline, CDR1 is MDHEN and CDR2 is SYDVKM. CDR3 nucleotides: TGTGCCAGCAGTAAGACAGGGCCCGGGGCCAACGTCCTGACTTTC. Translated, it gives CASSKTGPGANVLTF.